A selection of T cell receptor beta chains follows, all from one sample in a study of blood T cell repertoires in COVID-19. Sequencing used immunoSEQ multiplex PCR; TCRdb keeps in-frame clones, though not all of them. Among roughly 100,000 clones listed, approximately 84% were seen once. Sequencing was carried out using peripheral blood. These receptors came from a human donor in a cohort sampled during active COVID-19. Each CDR3 is given with its conserved first and last residue. D genes are given only for firm matches. Clone size is not always given. Where it is, it says once, few, many or a class for expanded clones.

v_gene	abundance	d_gene	j_gene	CDR3nt	CDR3aa
TRBV5-6	-	-	TRBJ2-7	TGTGCCAGCAGCTTATGGCAATACGAGCAGTACTTC	CASSLWQYEQYF
TRBV19	-	TRBD2	TRBJ2-1	TGTGCCAGTAGTGCCCCCCACGGGGGGTCCTACAATGAGCAGTTCTTC	CASSAPHGGSYNEQFF
TRBV27	-	TRBD1	TRBJ1-1	TGTGCCAGCAGTTTCGGAGACAGGGGGAGCACTGAAGCTTTCTTT	CASSFGDRGSTEAFF
TRBV14	once	TRBD1	TRBJ1-2	TGTGCCAGCAACCGACAGGGGGTCGATGGCTACACCTTC	CASNRQGVDGYTF
TRBV10-3	-	TRBD2	TRBJ2-7	TGTGCCATCAGTTGGACTAGCGGGGCTTACGAGCAGTACTTC	CAISWTSGAYEQYF
TRBV6-5	once	TRBD1	TRBJ1-2	TGTGCCAGCACTTGGACAGGGGGGGATGGCTACACCTTC	CASTWTGGDGYTF
TRBV7-3	-	-	TRBJ2-2	TGTGCCAGCAGCCCCCGGGGTGGGCAGGCGAACACCGGGGAGCTGTTTTTT	CASSPRGGQANTGELFF
TRBV4-3	-	-	TRBJ2-5	TGCGCCAGCAGCCAAGGGGACACGTACCAAGAGACCCAGTACTTC	CASSQGDTYQETQYF
TRBV3-1/TRBV3-2	-	-	TRBJ2-7	TGTGCCAGCAGCCGACATTCAATCTACTACGAGCAGTACTTC	CASSRHSIYYEQYF
TRBV6-6	-	TRBD2	TRBJ2-7	TGTGCCAGCAGTTACGTTGGGGGGGGGTCCTACGAGCAGTACTTC	CASSYVGGGSYEQYF
TRBV6-1	-	-	TRBJ1-1	TGTGCCAGCAGTGACAGACAGCCACTATTTGAAGCTTTCTTT	CASSDRQPLFEAFF
TRBV7-6	-	-	TRBJ2-3	TGTGCCAGCAGCGGTCTGCGCAGGCGCGAGACAGATACGCAGTATTTT	CASSGLRRRETDTQYF
TRBV5-1	-	TRBD1	TRBJ1-4	TGCGCCAGCAGCTTGGAGGGACAGGGGGGAGAAAAACTGTTTTTT	CASSLEGQGGEKLFF
TRBV4-2	-	TRBD2	TRBJ2-5	TGTGCCAGCAGCCGCACTAGCGGGGGGGCGGGAGAGACCCAGTACTTC	CASSRTSGGAGETQYF
TRBV2	-	-	TRBJ2-7	TGTGCCAGCAGTGATTATGGCGGACTCTACGAGCAGTACTTC	CASSDYGGLYEQYF
TRBV7-8	-	TRBD2	TRBJ2-7	TGTGCCAGCAGCTTACGACCGGGACTAGCCGGCGAGCAGTACTTC	CASSLRPGLAGEQYF
TRBV29-1	-	TRBD1	TRBJ1-1	TGCAGCGGCCGGACAGGGTTGAACACTGAAGCTTTCTTT	CSGRTGLNTEAFF
TRBV4-2	-	-	TRBJ1-6	TGTGCCAGCAGCCAAGGGACAAATAATTCACCCCTCCACTTT	CASSQGTNNSPLHF
TRBV3-1/TRBV3-2	-	TRBD2	TRBJ2-7	TGTGCCAGCAGCCTCGGACTAGCGGCCGAGCAGTACTTC	CASSLGLAAEQYF
TRBV7-2	-	TRBD1	TRBJ1-3	TGTGCCAGCAGCTCGACAACCCTACAGGGGGCTTATGGAAACACCATATATTTT	CASSSTTLQGAYGNTIYF
TRBV7-9	-	-	TRBJ2-6	TGTGCCAGCAGCTTAGGGGGGACAGGGGCCAACGTCCTGACTTTC	CASSLGGTGANVLTF
TRBV11-2	-	-	TRBJ1-1	TGTGCCAGCAGCACTTACAGGGCTGAAGCTTTCTTT	CASSTYRAEAFF
TRBV3-1/TRBV3-2	-	-	TRBJ1-1	TGTGCCAGCAGCCAGGGAACGGGAGCAGGAGCTTTCTTT	CASSQGTGAGAFF
TRBV5-1	-	-	TRBJ2-2	TGCGCCAGCAGCTTGGCCTGGCAGGGTATCGGGGAGCTGTTTTTT	CASSLAWQGIGELFF
TRBV7-3	once	TRBD1	TRBJ2-2	TGTGCCAGCAGCTTATTCGGGACAGGGATTACCGGGGAGCTGTTTTTT	CASSLFGTGITGELFF
TRBV4-3	-	-	TRBJ2-1	TGCGCCAGCAGCCAACTAACAGGGTCCCTTAGCAATGAGCAGTTCTTC	CASSQLTGSLSNEQFF
TRBV27	-	-	TRBJ2-7	TGTGCCAGCAGTTCACCGGGACTGAGCTCCTACGAGCAGTACTTC	CASSSPGLSSYEQYF
TRBV4-2	-	-	TRBJ2-3	TGTGCCAGCAGCCTCCCCGCGGGGGCGGGGACTAGCACAGATACGCAGTATTTT	CASSLPAGAGTSTDTQYF
TRBV19	-	TRBD1	TRBJ2-5	TGTGCCAGTAGTACCGGACAGGGCTGGGAGACCCAGTACTTC	CASSTGQGWETQYF
TRBV3-1/TRBV3-2	-	TRBD1	TRBJ2-3	TGTGCCAGCAGCCAATACCGGACAGGGTTAGATACGCAGTATTTT	CASSQYRTGLDTQYF
TRBV9	-	-	TRBJ1-3	TGTGCCAGCAGCTCCAACTCTGGAAACACCATATATTTT	CASSSNSGNTIYF
TRBV6-5	once	TRBD2	TRBJ2-5	TGTGCCAGCAGTTATAGCGGGGGGGCGTATGAGACCCAGTACTTC	CASSYSGGAYETQYF
TRBV28	-	-	TRBJ1-1	TGTGCCAGCAGTTTCATCACCGGGAGAGCGACGATGAACACTGAAGCTTTCTTT	CASSFITGRATMNTEAFF
TRBV5-4	once	TRBD2	TRBJ2-1	TGTGCCAGCAGCGATCCAGCGGGGGGGTCGTACAATGAGCAGTTCTTC	CASSDPAGGSYNEQFF
TRBV6-6	few	-	TRBJ1-1	TGTGCCAGCAGTTTTACAGGGAACACTGAAGCTTTCTTT	CASSFTGNTEAFF
TRBV9	-	-	TRBJ1-3	TGTGCCAGCAGCACAAACTCTGGAAACACCATATATTTT	CASSTNSGNTIYF
TRBV4-1	-	-	TRBJ2-5	TGCGCCAGCAGCCAGCTAATTCAAGAGACCCAGTACTTC	CASSQLIQETQYF
TRBV5-4	-	-	TRBJ1-2	TGTGCCAGCAGCATCGACGGACTCAACTATGGCTACACCTTC	CASSIDGLNYGYTF
TRBV9	-	TRBD2	TRBJ2-2	TGTGCCAGCAGCGTAGGACTAGCGGGGGGCAACACCGGGGAGCTGTTTTTT	CASSVGLAGGNTGELFF
TRBV6-5	-	-	TRBJ1-6	TGTGCCAGCAGCCCCGGACAGAGGAGCTCACCCCTCCACTTT	CASSPGQRSSPLHF